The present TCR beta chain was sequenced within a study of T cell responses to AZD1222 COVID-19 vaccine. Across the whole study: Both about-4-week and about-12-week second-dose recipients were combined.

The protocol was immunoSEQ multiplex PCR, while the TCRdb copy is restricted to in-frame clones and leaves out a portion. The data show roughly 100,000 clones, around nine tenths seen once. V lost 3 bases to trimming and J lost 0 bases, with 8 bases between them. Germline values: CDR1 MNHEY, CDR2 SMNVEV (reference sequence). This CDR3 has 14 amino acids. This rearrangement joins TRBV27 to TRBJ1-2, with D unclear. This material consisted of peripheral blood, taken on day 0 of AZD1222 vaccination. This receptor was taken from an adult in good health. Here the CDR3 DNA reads TGTGCCAGCAGTTTCGAGCCGGCTAACTATGGCTACACCTTC. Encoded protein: CASSFEPANYGYTF.